These 18 T cell receptor beta chains originate from one sample sequenced in a study of PD-L1 blockade in urothelial cancer. Specified time point: peripheral blood 6 weeks after treatment start. This table comes from immunoSEQ multiplex PCR, and its TCRdb copy is limited to in-frame clones, with some not included. Among approximately 28,000 clones listed, 80% to 85% were seen once. The sample in question was PBMCs, obtained around atezolizumab (anti-PD-L1) treatment. The receptors here all came from a man aged 70 or older with urothelial cancer.

V is TRBV2 and J is TRBJ1-5, with 7 bases matching TRBD1. V trimming: 6 bases; J trimming: 8 bases; junction bases outside the gene matches: 10. The CDR3 is 14 residues long. Germline lookup yields CDR1 SNHLY and CDR2 FYNNEI. DNA for the CDR3: TGTGCCAGCAGGGGTTCCAGGGGGGCTGAGCCCCAGCATTTT. Translating gives CASRGSRGAEPQHF.

This chain links TRBV7-6 with TRBJ2-7, with 7 positions matching TRBD2. Germline CDR1 and CDR2: SGHVS and FNYEAQ. CDR3 length: 16 residues. Trimming cost V 5 bases and J 0 bases; bases outside gene matches: 10. The CDR3 here is CASSLRGGGTSYEQYF. CDR3 DNA: TGTGCCAGCAGCCTAAGGGGCGGGGGAACCTCCTACGAGCAGTACTTC.

This clone was observed once. V usage is TRBV27 and J usage is TRBJ2-7; D may be TRBD2 (5 bases). The V gene's germline CDR1 is MNHEY and CDR2 SMNVEV (reference sequence). Trimming cost V 2 bases and J 0 bases, with 23 bases left between them. The CDR3 is 19 residues long. CDR3 DNA sequence: TGTGCCAGCAGTTTAGAGGCGGGCGGGCCTGGCCGGGTCTCCTACGAGCAGTACTTC. It codes for CASSLEAGGPGRVSYEQYF.

CDR3 residues: CASNSGTGDTGELFF. CDR3 nucleotide sequence: TGTGCCAGCAACTCCGGGACAGGGGACACCGGGGAGCTGTTTTTT. The V and J genes are TRBV2 and TRBJ2-2, with 10 bases lining up with TRBD1. Germline V gene lookup returns CDR1 SNHLY and CDR2 FYNNEI. The J segment lost 3 bases and the V segment lost 7 bases, leaving 5 bases of the junction unmatched. CDR3 length: 15 amino acids.

The chain has TRBV27 and TRBJ2-1; a possible D gene is TRBD2 (5 bases). This CDR3 spans 15 amino acids. V lost 3 bases and J lost 3, with 12 bases in between. Germline-derived CDR1 and CDR2 are MNHEY and SMNVEV (reference sequence). CDR3 DNA sequence: TGTGCCAGCAGTTTTTATAACGACTACTACAATGAGCAGTTCTTC. It encodes CASSFYNDYYNEQFF.

This rearrangement joins TRBV4-3 to TRBJ2-7, with D possibly matching TRBD1 (5 bases). Trimming removed 0 bases at V and 3 bases at J, with 12 bases between. Germline CDR1 LGHNA, CDR2 YSLEER. The CDR3 loop spans 15 amino acids. The CDR3 DNA follows: TGCGCCAGCAGCCAAGATTGGCAGGGTGGCTACGAGCAGTACTTC. Translated: CASSQDWQGGYEQYF.

The CDR3 is CAISESNGIGTGELFF. Written as DNA, the CDR3 is TGTGCCATCAGTGAGTCGAACGGGATAGGGACCGGGGAGCTGTTTTTT. The J gene is TRBJ2-2, the V gene TRBV10-3; D may be TRBD2 (5 bases). Trimming shortened V by 0 bases and J by 5 bases, and 13 bases separated the two germline ends. The germline V gene has CDR1 ENHRY and CDR2 SYGVKD. The CDR3 spans 16 residues.

The rearrangement uses TRBV5-1 and TRBJ2-2; 7 bases line up with TRBD2. Germline V CDR1 and CDR2: SGHRS, YFSETQ. With 5 bases clipped from V and 6 bases from J, the junction kept 7 bases outside the gene matches. The CDR3 is 14 residues long. In DNA form, the CDR3 reads TGCGCCAGCAGGGGGGGGTTGAAAGCCGGGGAGCTGTTTTTT. Protein product: CASRGGLKAGELFF.

The chain uses TRBV7-3 and TRBJ2-3, with D possibly being TRBD1 (5 bases). This CDR3 has 15 residues. V was clipped by 5 bases and J by 2 bases, with 14 bases between them. Looked up from germline, CDR1 is SGHTA and CDR2 is FQGTGA. The CDR3 sequence: CASSLDRDDTDTQYF. For the CDR3, the DNA is TGTGCCAGCAGCCTCGACAGAGACGACACAGATACGCAGTATTTT.

This chain joins TRBV5-1 and TRBJ2-7; 8 nucleotides align to TRBD2. V shed 4 bases, J shed 5 bases, and the junction held 11 bases outside the gene matches. From germline, CDR1 is SGHRS and CDR2 YFSETQ. The CDR3 is 15 residues long. CDR3 nucleotide sequence: TGCGCCAGCAGCCCGGGTCCGCGGGAGGTACACGAGCAGTACTTC. Translated, it gives CASSPGPREVHEQYF.

This clone was seen a single time. The V gene is TRBV5-1, the J gene TRBJ2-3, with TRBD2 as a possible D gene (6 bases). V lost 7 bases to trimming and J lost 2 bases, with 14 bases between them. The CDR3 is 14 residues long. Germline V CDR1 and CDR2: SGHRS, YFSETQ. CDR3 bases: TGCGCCAGCTGGGACGGGGGTTTCACAGATACGCAGTATTTT. Residues: CASWDGGFTDTQYF.

This sequence joins TRBV5-1 and TRBJ2-1; TRBD2 aligns across 9 bases. Germline-derived CDR1 and CDR2 are SGHRS and YFSETQ. The CDR3 has 14 amino acids. V lost 4 bases, J lost 8 bases, and 7 bases stayed unmatched. The CDR3: CASSRGGASDEQFF. The CDR3 DNA follows: TGCGCCAGCAGCCGCGGGGGGGCTTCGGATGAGCAGTTCTTC.

The chain recombines TRBV25-1 with TRBJ1-2; the D is unclear. Trimming pared 7 bases from V and 5 bases from J, leaving 14 bases between. From germline, CDR1 is MGHDK and CDR2 SYGVNS. The CDR3 is made up of 13 amino acids. CDR3 nucleotides: TGTGCCAGCACCAGCGCCCTGGAGTATGGCTACACCTTC. Its protein is CASTSALEYGYTF.

The rearrangement uses TRBV9 and TRBJ2-3; D is undetermined. The V gene lost 0 bases and the J gene lost 3 bases, with 5 bases spanning the gap. The CDR3 consists of 13 residues. The V gene's germline CDR1 is SGDLS and CDR2 YYNGEE. The CDR3, as DNA: TGTGCCAGCAGCGTAGAGCAAACAGATACGCAGTATTTT. Its protein product is CASSVEQTDTQYF. Looking up the rest from reference TRBV9 and TRBJ2-3 gives the full variable domain: DSGVTQTPKHLITATGQRVTLRCSPRSGDLSVYWYQQSLDQGLQFLIQYYNGEERAKGNILERFSAQQFPDLHSELNLSSLELGDSALYFCASSVEQTDTQYFGPGTRLTVL.

Here the CDR3 DNA reads TGCGCCAGCAGCAGTGGCTCAGGGGGGACTAGCGGGGGGAAGCAGTTCTTC. Its translation: CASSSGSGGTSGGKQFF. The gene calls are TRBV5-1 and TRBJ2-1, with 15 bases identical to TRBD2. The germline V gene encodes CDR1 SGHRS and CDR2 YFSETQ. The CDR3 sequence is 17 residues long. Trimming took 4 bases from V and 11 from J; bases not matched to a gene: 13.

This chain joins TRBV28 and TRBJ2-1; 12 nucleotides match TRBD2. The CDR3 extends over 16 amino acids. Germline-derived CDR1 and CDR2 are MDHEN and SYDVKM. Trimming at V came to 7 bases and at J to 9 bases, leaving 13 bases not matched to a gene. DNA for the CDR3: TGTGCCAGCACCCTAGCCGGACTAGCGGGATTGGGTGAGCAGTTCTTC. It translates to CASTLAGLAGLGEQFF.

This chain joins TRBV28 and TRBJ1-2; TRBD1 matches 7 bases. The ends lost 7 bases at V and 4 bases at J; junction bases unmatched: 9. The CDR3 sequence is 14 residues long. The germline V gene encodes CDR1 MDHEN and CDR2 SYDVKM. CDR3: CASTSAGTAYGYTF. Written as DNA, the CDR3 is TGTGCCAGCACCTCGGCCGGGACAGCCTATGGCTACACCTTC.

J is TRBJ1-4 and V is TRBV19; D unresolved. This CDR3 region has 15 residues. Germline loops: CDR1 LNHDA, CDR2 SQIVND (reference sequence). Trimming pared 5 bases from V and 8 bases from J, leaving 18 bases between. Written as DNA, the CDR3 is TGTGCCAGTAGTCCCCAAACAAGCACCGGGGAAAAACTGTTTTTT. The encoded protein is CASSPQTSTGEKLFF.